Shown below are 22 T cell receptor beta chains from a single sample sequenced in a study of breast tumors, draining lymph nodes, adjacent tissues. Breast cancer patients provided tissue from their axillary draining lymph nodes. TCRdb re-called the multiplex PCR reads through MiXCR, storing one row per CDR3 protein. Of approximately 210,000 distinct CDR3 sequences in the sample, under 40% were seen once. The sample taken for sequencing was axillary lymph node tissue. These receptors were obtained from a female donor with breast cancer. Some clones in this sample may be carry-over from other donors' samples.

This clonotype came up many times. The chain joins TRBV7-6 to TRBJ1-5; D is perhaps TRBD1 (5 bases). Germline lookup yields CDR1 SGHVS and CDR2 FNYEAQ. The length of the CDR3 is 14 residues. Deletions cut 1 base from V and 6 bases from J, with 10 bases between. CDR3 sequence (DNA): TGTGCCAGCAGCTTAGGGGGCCGGGCTCAGCCCCAGCATTTT. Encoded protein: CASSLGGRAQPQHF.

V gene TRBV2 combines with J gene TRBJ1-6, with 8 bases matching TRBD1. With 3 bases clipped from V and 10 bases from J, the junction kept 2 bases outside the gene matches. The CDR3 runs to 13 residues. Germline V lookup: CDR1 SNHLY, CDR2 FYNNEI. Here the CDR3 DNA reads TGTGCCAGCAGTGAGGACAGGGAGTCACCCCTCCACTTT. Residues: CASSEDRESPLHF.

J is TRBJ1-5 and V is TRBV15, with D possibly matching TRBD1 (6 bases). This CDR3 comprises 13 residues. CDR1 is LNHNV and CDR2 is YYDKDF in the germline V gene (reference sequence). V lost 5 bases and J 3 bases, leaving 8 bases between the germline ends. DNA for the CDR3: TGTGCCACCAGCGGACAGTACAATCAGCCCCAGCATTTT. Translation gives CATSGQYNQPQHF.

The CDR3, as DNA: TGTGCCAGCAGTACCAATGCGGAAGAGCGGCTCTACGAGCAGTACGTC. It codes for CASSTNAEERLYEQYV. The chain has TRBV6-4 and TRBJ2-7; D may be TRBD2 (5 bases). CDR3 size: 16 residues. The ends were cut back, 5 bases at V and 3 bases at J, with 20 bases in the middle. CDR1 MRHNA and CDR2 SNTAGT come from the germline V gene.

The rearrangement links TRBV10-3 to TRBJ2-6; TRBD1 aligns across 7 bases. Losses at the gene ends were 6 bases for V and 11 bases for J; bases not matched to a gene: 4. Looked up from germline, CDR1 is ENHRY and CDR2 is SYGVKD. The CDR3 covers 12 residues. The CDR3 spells CAISGTAYVLTF. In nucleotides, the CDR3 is TGTGCCATCAGCGGGACAGCCTACGTCCTGACTTTC.

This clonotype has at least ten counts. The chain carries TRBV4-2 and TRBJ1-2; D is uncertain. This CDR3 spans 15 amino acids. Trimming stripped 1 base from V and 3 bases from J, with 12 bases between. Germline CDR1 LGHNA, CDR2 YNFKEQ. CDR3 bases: TGTGCCAGCAGCCAAGTCGGGCGGACTGACTATGGCTACACCTTC. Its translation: CASSQVGRTDYGYTF.

CDR3 region: CASSFTTSGAYNEQFF. CDR3 bases: TGTGCCAGCAGCTTTACGACTAGCGGGGCCTACAATGAGCAGTTCTTC. The V and J genes are TRBV7-9 and TRBJ2-1; 11 bases line up with TRBD2. J was trimmed by 2 bases and V by 3 bases; bases with no gene match: 3. The CDR3 runs to 16 residues. Germline loops: CDR1 SEHNR, CDR2 FQNEAQ (reference sequence).

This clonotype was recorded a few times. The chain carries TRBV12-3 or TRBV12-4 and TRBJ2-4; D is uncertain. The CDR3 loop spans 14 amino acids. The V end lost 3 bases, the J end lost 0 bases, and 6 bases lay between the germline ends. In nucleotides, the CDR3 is TGTGCCAGCAGTTTCCGGCTAGCCAAAAACATTCAGTACTTC. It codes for CASSFRLAKNIQYF.

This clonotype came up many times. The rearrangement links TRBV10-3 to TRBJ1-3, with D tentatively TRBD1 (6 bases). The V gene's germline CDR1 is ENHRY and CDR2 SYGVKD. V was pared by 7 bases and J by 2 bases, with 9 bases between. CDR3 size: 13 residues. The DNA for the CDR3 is TGTGCCATCATAGGACAGCCTGGAAACACCATATATTTT. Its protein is CAIIGQPGNTIYF.

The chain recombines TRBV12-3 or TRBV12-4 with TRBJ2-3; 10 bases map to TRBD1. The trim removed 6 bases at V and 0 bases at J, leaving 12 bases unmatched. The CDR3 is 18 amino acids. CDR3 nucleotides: TGTGCCAGCAGCTGCGGGACAGGGGAAGCGGAAAGCACAGATACGCAGTATTTT. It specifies CASSCGTGEAESTDTQYF.

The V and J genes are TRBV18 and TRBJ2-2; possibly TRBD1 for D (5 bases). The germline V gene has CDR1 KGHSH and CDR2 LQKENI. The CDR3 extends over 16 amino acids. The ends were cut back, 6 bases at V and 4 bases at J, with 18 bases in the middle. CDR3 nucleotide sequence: TGTGCCAGCTCTCGTGCCAGGGTCCCGGCCACCGGGGAGCTGTTTTTT. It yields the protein CASSRARVPATGELFF.

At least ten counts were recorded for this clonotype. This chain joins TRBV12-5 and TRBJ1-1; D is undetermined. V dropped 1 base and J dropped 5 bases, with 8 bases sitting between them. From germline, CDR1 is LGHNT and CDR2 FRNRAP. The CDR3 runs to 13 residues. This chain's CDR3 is CASGLGLLTEAFF. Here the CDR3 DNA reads TGTGCTAGTGGTTTGGGGCTTTTGACTGAAGCTTTCTTT.

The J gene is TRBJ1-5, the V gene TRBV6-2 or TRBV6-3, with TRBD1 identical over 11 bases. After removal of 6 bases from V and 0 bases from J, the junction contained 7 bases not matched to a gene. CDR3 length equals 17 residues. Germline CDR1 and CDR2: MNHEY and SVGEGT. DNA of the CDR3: TGTGCCAGCAGAAGGGACAGGGGGTCTTATAGCAATCAGCCCCAGCATTTT. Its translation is CASRRDRGSYSNQPQHF.

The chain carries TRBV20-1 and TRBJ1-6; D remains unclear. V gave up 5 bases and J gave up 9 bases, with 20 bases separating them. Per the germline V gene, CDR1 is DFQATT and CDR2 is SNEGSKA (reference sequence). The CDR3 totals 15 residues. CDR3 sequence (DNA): TGCAGTGCTGCCCGGAGCAGGTCTGTCGGTTCACCCCTCCACTTT. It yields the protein CSAARSRSVGSPLHF.

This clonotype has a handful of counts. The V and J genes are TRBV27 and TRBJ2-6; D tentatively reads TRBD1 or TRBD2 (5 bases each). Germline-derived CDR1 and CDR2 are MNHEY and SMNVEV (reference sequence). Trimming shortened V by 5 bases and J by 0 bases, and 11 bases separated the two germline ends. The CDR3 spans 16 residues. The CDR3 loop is CASSPGRLSGANVLTF. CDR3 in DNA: TGTGCCAGCAGTCCGGGACGGCTCTCTGGGGCCAACGTCCTGACTTTC.

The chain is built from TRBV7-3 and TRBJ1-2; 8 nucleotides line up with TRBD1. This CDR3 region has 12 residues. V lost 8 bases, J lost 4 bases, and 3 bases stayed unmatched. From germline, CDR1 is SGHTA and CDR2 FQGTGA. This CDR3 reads CASGTGSYGYTF. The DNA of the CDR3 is TGTGCCAGCGGGACAGGATCCTATGGCTACACCTTC.

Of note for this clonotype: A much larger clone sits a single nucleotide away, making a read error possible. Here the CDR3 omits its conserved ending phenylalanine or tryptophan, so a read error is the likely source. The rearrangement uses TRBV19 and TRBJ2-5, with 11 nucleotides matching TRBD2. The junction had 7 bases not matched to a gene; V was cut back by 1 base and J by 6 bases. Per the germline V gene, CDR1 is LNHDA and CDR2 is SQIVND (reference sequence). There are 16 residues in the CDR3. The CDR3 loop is CASSIGLAGMRKTQYS. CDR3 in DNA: TGTGCCAGTAGTATAGGACTAGCGGGGATGAGAAAGACCCAGTACTCC.

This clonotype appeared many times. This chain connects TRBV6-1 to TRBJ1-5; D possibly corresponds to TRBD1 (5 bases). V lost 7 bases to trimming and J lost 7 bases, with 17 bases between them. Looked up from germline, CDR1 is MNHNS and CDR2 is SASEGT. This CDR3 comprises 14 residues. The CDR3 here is CASKAVINRQPQHF. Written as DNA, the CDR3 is TGTGCCAGCAAGGCGGTGATTAACAGGCAGCCCCAGCATTTT.

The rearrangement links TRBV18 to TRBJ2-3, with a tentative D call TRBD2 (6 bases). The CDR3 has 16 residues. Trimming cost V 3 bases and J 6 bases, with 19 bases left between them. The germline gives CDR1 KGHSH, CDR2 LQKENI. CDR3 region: CASSPEGRMAWDTQYF. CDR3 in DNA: TGTGCCAGCTCACCGGAGGGGAGGATGGCATGGGATACGCAGTATTTT.

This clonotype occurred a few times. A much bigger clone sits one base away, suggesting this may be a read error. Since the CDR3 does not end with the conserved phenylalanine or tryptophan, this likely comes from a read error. CDR3 DNA: TGTGCCAGCAGCTTTAGCGGGGGGAAGGAGACCCAGTACCTC. This encodes CASSFSGGKETQYL. This chain joins TRBV7-9 and TRBJ2-5, with TRBD2 matching 10 bases. The CDR3 is 14 residues long. From germline, CDR1 is SEHNR and CDR2 FQNEAQ (reference sequence). Unmatched junction bases numbered 3, after V lost 3 bases and J lost 5 bases.

The CDR3 sequence is CASRIGTSADPGPGDTQYF. The CDR3 nucleotides read TGCGCCAGCAGGATCGGGACTAGCGCTGACCCGGGACCCGGAGATACGCAGTATTTT. The chain combines TRBV5-1 with TRBJ2-3; TRBD2 matches at 10 bases. Germline trimming cut 5 bases from V and 5 bases from J; bases unmatched to any gene: 20. Germline assignment: CDR1 SGHRS and CDR2 YFSETQ. The CDR3 spans 19 residues. Full variable domain (rest looked up from reference TRBV5-1 and TRBJ2-3): KAGVTQTPRYLIKTRGQQVTLSCSPISGHRSVSWYQQTPGQGLQFLFEYFSETQRNKGNFPGRFSGRQFSNSRSEMNVSTLELGDSALYLCASRIGTSADPGPGDTQYFGPGTRLTVL.

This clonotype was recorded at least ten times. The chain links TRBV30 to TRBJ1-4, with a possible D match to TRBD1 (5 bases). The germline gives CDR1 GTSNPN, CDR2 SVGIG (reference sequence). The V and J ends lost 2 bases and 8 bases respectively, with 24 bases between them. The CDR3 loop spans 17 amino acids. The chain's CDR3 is CAWSPETLKGLWEKLFF. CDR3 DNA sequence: TGTGCCTGGAGTCCCGAAACTCTCAAGGGGCTATGGGAAAAACTGTTTTTT.